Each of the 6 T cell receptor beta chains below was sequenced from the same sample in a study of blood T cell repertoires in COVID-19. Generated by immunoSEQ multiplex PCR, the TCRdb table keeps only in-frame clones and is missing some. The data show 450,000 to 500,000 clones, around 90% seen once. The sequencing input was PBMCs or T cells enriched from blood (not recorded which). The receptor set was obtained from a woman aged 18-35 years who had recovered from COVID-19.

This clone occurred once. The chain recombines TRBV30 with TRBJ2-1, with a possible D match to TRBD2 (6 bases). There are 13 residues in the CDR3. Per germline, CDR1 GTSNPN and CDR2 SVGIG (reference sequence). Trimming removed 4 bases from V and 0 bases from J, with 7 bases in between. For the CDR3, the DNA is TGTGCCTGGATCGGGGGCTCCTACAATGAGCAGTTCTTC. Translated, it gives CAWIGGSYNEQFF. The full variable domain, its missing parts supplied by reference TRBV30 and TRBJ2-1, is SQTIHQWPATLVQPVGSPLSLECTVEGTSNPNLYWYRQAAGRGLQLLFYSVGIGQISSEVPQNLSASRPQDRQFILSSKKLLLSDSGFYLCAWIGGSYNEQFFGPGTRLTVL.

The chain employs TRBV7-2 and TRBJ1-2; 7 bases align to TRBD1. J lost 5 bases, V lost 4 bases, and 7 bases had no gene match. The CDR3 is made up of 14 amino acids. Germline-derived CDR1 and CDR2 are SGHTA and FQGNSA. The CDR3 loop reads CASSSQGSRYGYTF. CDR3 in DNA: TGTGCCAGCAGCTCACAGGGGTCCCGTTATGGCTACACCTTC.

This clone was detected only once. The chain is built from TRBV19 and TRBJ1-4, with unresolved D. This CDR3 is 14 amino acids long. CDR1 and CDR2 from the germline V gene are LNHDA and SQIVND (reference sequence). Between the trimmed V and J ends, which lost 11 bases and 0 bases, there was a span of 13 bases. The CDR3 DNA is TGTGCCGCATCCCCCCGGGCAACTAATGAAAAACTGTTTTTT. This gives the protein CAASPRATNEKLFF.

The CDR3 loop is CASTPGTVGTEAFF. DNA for the CDR3: TGTGCCAGCACCCCCGGGACAGTCGGGACTGAAGCTTTCTTT. The chain carries TRBV28 and TRBJ1-1; 7 nucleotides match TRBD1. V shed 7 bases, J shed 5 bases, and the junction held 10 bases outside the gene matches. The CDR3 runs to 14 residues. Germline V lookup: CDR1 MDHEN, CDR2 SYDVKM.

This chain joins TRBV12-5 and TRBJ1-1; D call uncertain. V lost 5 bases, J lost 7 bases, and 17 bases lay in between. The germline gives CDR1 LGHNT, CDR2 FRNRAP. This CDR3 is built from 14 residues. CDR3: CASGARTDPLEAFF. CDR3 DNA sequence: TGTGCTAGTGGTGCCCGAACAGATCCCCTTGAAGCTTTCTTT.

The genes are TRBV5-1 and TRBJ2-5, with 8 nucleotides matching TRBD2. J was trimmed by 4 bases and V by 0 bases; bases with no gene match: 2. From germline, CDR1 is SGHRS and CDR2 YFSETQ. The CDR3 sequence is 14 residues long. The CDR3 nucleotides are TGCGCCAGCAGCTTGGGACTAGCGTTAGAGACCCAGTACTTC. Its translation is CASSLGLALETQYF.